This TCR beta chain emerged from a study of blood T cell repertoires in COVID-19. Study-wide background: Samples representing acute and convalescent COVID-19 were sourced from the United States, Italy and Spain.

The repertoire was sequenced with immunoSEQ multiplex PCR; TCRdb's copy has only in-frame clones and lacks some. The table records about 400,000 clones, around nine tenths of them present only once. The CDR3 is 17 amino acids. CDR1 is LGHNA, CDR2 YSLEER, per germline. The ends were cut back, 0 bases at V and 0 bases at J, with 9 bases in the middle. Sequencing used PBMCs or T cells enriched from blood (not recorded which). The V and J genes are TRBV4-3 and TRBJ1-6; D is unresolved. The receptor comes from a woman between 50 and 59 years old who had recovered from COVID-19. The CDR3 reads CASSQDPRSSYNSPLHF. The CDR3 DNA follows: TGCGCCAGCAGCCAAGATCCGAGAAGCTCCTATAATTCACCCCTCCACTTT.